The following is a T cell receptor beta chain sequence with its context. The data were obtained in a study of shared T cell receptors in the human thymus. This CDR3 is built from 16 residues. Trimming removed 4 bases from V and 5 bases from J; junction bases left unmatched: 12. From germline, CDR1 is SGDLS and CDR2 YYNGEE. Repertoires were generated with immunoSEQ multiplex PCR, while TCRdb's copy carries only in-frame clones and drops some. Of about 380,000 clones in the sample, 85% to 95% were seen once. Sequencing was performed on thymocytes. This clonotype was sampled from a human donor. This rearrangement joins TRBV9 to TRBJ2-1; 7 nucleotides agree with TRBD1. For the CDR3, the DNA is TGTGCCAGCAGCCCCAGGGAGACAGGGAGACACAATGAGCAGTTCTTC. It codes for CASSPRETGRHNEQFF.